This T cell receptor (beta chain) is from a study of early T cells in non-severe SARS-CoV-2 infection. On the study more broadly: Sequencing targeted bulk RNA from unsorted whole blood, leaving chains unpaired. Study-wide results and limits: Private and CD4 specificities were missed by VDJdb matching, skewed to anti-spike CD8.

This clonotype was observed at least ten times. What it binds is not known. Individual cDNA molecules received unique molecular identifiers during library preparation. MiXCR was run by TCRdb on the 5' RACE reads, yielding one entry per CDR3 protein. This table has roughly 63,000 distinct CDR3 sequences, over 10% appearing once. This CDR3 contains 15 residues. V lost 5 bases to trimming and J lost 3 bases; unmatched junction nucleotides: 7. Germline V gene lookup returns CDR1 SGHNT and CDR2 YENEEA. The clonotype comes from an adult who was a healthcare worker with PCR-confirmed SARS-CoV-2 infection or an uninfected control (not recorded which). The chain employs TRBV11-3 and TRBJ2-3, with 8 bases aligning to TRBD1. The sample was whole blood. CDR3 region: CASSHRGQVTDTQYF. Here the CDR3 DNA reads TGTGCCAGCAGCCACCGGGGACAGGTGACAGATACGCAGTATTTT.